The rows below give T cell receptor beta chains drawn from one sample of a study of blood T cells in healthy people across ages. Each CDR3 protein gets one entry after TCRdb re-called the 5' RACE reads with MiXCR. This repertoire shows over a million distinct CDR3 sequences, approximately 42% found once; its top ten account for 7% to 9.5%. What was sequenced was blood. These receptors were obtained from a woman younger than 35 in good health. Each CDR3 is given without its conserved first and last residue.

CDR3,J,V
AIGAGGRAGELF,TRBJ2-2,TRBV2
SGLGAGGNTDTQY,TRBJ2-3,TRBV20-1
ASGLVFGLTGGRRVNQPQH,TRBJ1-5,TRBV12-5
SARINPGRQETQY,TRBJ2-5,TRBV20-1
SARDGDYKYPYEQY,TRBJ2-7,TRBV20-1
ASRGTSYNEQF,TRBJ2-1,TRBV6-6
ASSKHPSSNQPQH,TRBJ1-5,TRBV21-1
TSSPTYRSGANVLT,TRBJ2-6,TRBV5-1
ASSRPGNSYEQY,TRBJ2-7,TRBV3-1
ASGGDGYGYT,TRBJ1-2,TRBV2
SAGTDTYEQY,TRBJ2-7,TRBV20-1
ASSQTVRTSGEQF,TRBJ2-1,TRBV4-1
ASSGLDEQY,TRBJ2-7,TRBV27
ASSLAALATEAF,TRBJ1-1,TRBV5-5
ASGPRGENTEAF,TRBJ1-1,TRBV12-5
ASSLDLRPPGADTQY,TRBJ2-3,TRBV7-2
ASSSTSANSYNEQF,TRBJ2-1,TRBV7-2
ASSLDHEQY,TRBJ2-7,TRBV7-9
ASSHRTRLDTQY,TRBJ2-3,TRBV27
ASSQPPGTGSNYEQY,-,TRBV6-1
SAGQGPSGPYEQY,TRBJ2-7,TRBV20-1
ASSQDLVPGNPDTQY,TRBJ2-3,TRBV4-1
ASSLWDRVQY,TRBJ2-7,TRBV28
SARGGGGITEAF,TRBJ1-1,TRBV20-1
ASRPDYSSYNEQF,TRBJ2-1,TRBV3-1
ASTNGGRNEQF,TRBJ2-1,TRBV6-6
ASSWGWGLLREQY,-,TRBV7-2
SARGTGLAGRSYNEQF,TRBJ2-1,TRBV20-1
ASSLAPIEKLF,TRBJ1-4,TRBV7-9
ASSLGTNTYNEQY,-,TRBV13
ASSLQRLADTQY,TRBJ2-3,TRBV12-3/TRBV12-4
RSGDSKNTEAF,TRBJ1-1,TRBV20-1
ASSRPLGDGANVLT,TRBJ2-6,TRBV12-3/TRBV12-4
SARDGGRLASNDEQF,TRBJ2-1,TRBV20-1
ASTRWTGEETQY,TRBJ2-5,TRBV7-8
SAPGQGFLNEQF,TRBJ2-1,TRBV20-1